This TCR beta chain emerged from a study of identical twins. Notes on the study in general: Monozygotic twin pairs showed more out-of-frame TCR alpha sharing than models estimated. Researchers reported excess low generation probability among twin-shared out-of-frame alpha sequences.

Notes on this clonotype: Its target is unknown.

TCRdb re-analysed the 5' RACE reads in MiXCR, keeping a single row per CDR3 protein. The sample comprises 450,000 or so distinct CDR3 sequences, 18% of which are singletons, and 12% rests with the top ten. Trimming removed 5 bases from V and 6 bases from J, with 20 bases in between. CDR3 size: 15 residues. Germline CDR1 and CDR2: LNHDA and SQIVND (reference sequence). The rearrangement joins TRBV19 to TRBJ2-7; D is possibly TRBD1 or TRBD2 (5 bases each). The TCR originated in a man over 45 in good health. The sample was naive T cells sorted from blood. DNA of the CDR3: TGTGCCAGTAGTGCCACGGGACGTTTGAGAGGCGAGCAGTACTTC. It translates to CASSATGRLRGEQYF.